This T cell receptor beta chain was captured in a study of blood T cell repertoires in COVID-19 (dated by TCRdb to 2018 to 2020). Broadly, across the study: Samples covering the acute and convalescent phases of COVID-19 were provided by collaborators in the United States, Italy and Spain. The prospective study material was composed of cDNA or gDNA derived from T cells, B-cell-depleted T cells, or PBMCs. Deeply sampled blood TCRbeta repertoires from subjects exposed to, actively infected with, or recovered from COVID-19 were included in the dataset. A freely available public database, intended as a resource for researchers studying the immune response to SARS-CoV-2, is where the repertoires were released. The samples were drawn from the first 160 participants of the ongoing ImmuneRACE study and from some 1,300 subjects provided by 6 global collaborators. Sample metadata almost always included a de-identified subject ID, COVID-19 status, age in years and sex. Where HLA class I and class II types were available, the types were taken from metadata supplied by the sample provider, not from assay-based typing.

Whole blood was collected in K2EDTA tubes by collaborating institutions according to the institutions' own protocols. For TCRbeta analysis, collaborators shipped samples as frozen whole blood, isolated PBMCs, or DNA extracted from either of those sample types. TCRbeta CDR3 regions were amplified from genomic DNA by means of the immunoSEQ Assay, a bias-controlled multiplex PCR. On the authors' methods: Within the assay, amplification of reference gene primers was used to estimate how many nucleated cells each sample contained. To quantify the absolute abundance of each unique TCRbeta CDR3 rearrangement, sequence reads were collapsed and filtered. For each sample, productive Simpson clonality was calculated as the square root of Simpson's diversity index across productive rearrangements. The source is immuneACCESS, and TCRdb retained only in-frame sequences with V and J called. Part of the clones is not carried over; for the studies checked, unresolved V genes explain less than half of this, and the remainder is unexplained. For V, J and clone size, that table is used; D and trimming come from the DNA. In all, the sample holds roughly 86,000 clones, and approximately 82% of those were seen once. Around 2.1% of the sample goes to the ten largest clones.

The paper's findings and limits, for the study overall: Clinical and demographic metadata were provided uncurated, with the amount varying by source and participant.

Comment on this clone: The target of this receptor is not known. Nothing much larger sits one base from this clone, and base qualities are not available.

Sequences SGHRS (CDR1) and YFSETQ (CDR2) are obtained from the germline V gene. The CDR3 holds 15 amino acids from the cysteine to the phenylalanine. The DNA shown is the 45-base CDR3, in frame from base 1. V sheds 1 base and J sheds 0 bases, leaving 10 bases between their ends. This receptor was identified in a woman in her 70s with acute or convalescent COVID-19. This chain joins TRBV5-1 to TRBJ1-1, with no confident D gene call. The sequenced sample consisted of peripheral blood. CDR3 loop: CASSLRATMNTEAFF. The bases are TGCGCCAGCAGCTTGAGGGCGACTATGAACACTGAAGCTTTCTTT.